These 16 T cell receptor beta chains share one sample of origin, sequenced in a study of Tregs in tolerant kidney transplant recipients. TCRdb's copy holds only in-frame clones and misses some; the assay was immunoSEQ multiplex PCR. This sample has 60,000 to 75,000 clones, with 80% to 90% found just once. Source: Tregs from blood, taken before the transplant. The source is a human donor who received a combined kidney and bone marrow transplant.

The chain is built from TRBV29-1 and TRBJ1-1; D uncertain. The CDR3 runs 12 residues. V lost 5 bases and J lost 3, with 10 bases in between. Germline CDR1 is SQVTM and CDR2 is ANQGSEA. The DNA of the CDR3 is TGCAGCGTTACAGCGGGGTACACTGAAGCTTTCTTT. The encoded protein is CSVTAGYTEAFF.

The CDR3 nucleotides are TGTGCCACCAGCAGGAAACTAGCGTACGAGCAGTACTTC. It specifies CATSRKLAYEQYF. The chain couples TRBV15 to TRBJ2-7; 7 nucleotides align to TRBD2. J lost 4 bases, V lost 3 bases, and 3 bases had no gene match. This CDR3 spans 13 amino acids. Germline CDR1 LNHNV, CDR2 YYDKDF (reference sequence).

On this clone: Germline and junction disagree at one end, which may indicate a read error. The same CDR3 can be traced to other DNA sequences in this sample. This chain links TRBV14 with TRBJ2-7, with D possibly matching TRBD2 (6 bases). The CDR3 is made up of 13 amino acids. CDR1 and CDR2 from the germline V gene are SGHDN and FVKESK. In DNA, the CDR3 is TGTGCCAGCAGCCCCGGCGGGGTCTACGAGCAATACTTC. Its translation: CASSPGGVYEQYF.

The chain uses TRBV5-5 and TRBJ1-1, with no clear D. Germline V gene data show CDR1 as SGHKS and CDR2 as YYEKEE (reference sequence). CDR3 length: 14 residues. V was clipped by 2 bases and J by 4 bases, with 12 bases between them. CDR3 nucleotides: TGTGCCAGCAGCTTACCGACATCAACCACTGAAGCTTTCTTT. It codes for CASSLPTSTTEAFF.

This clone was recorded once. It is likely a read error, because the conserved phenylalanine at the end of the CDR3 is missing. No DNA is shown, since the ends of the CDR3 on it are uncertain; the CDR3 is the one TCRdb lists. This chain links TRBV5-4 with TRBJ1-2; the table's D call of TRBD1 was not tested on the DNA. The CDR3 totals 14 residues, both ends included. Germline-derived CDR1 and CDR2 are SGHNT and YYREEE (reference sequence). The CDR3 here is CASSPSSSQDRLIS.

The chain has TRBV15 and TRBJ2-5, with 9 bases identical to TRBD1. Germline V gene data show CDR1 as LNHNV and CDR2 as YYDKDF (reference sequence). The V segment lost 1 base and the J segment 9 bases; nucleotides outside the gene matches: 6. The CDR3 loop spans 14 amino acids. This chain's CDR3 is CATSRVGQGQAQYF. The CDR3 DNA reads TGTGCCACCAGCAGAGTCGGACAGGGGCAAGCCCAGTACTTC.

This chain uses TRBV6-5 with TRBJ2-7, with 10 bases identical to TRBD2. The CDR3 extends over 13 amino acids. In germline, CDR1 is MNHEY, CDR2 SVGAGI. Losses at the gene ends were 10 bases for V and 2 bases for J; bases not matched to a gene: 5. CDR3 in DNA: TGTGCCACCGCACTAGCGGGAACCTACGAGCAGTACTTC. Protein product: CATALAGTYEQYF.

The chain employs TRBV20-1 and TRBJ2-7, with D possibly TRBD1 on 6 matching bases. V was cut by 0 bases and J by 8 bases, with 8 bases left in between. Germline CDR1 and CDR2: DFQATT and SNEGSKA (reference sequence). The CDR3 is 11 amino acids. CDR3 amino acids: CSARDQGKQYF. CDR3 in DNA: TGCAGTGCTAGAGATCAGGGGAAGCAGTACTTC.

This clone has a handful of counts. The chain has TRBV6-1 and TRBJ2-6, with D possibly TRBD1 on 5 matching bases. Germline V gene sequence: CDR1 MNHNS, CDR2 SASEGT. This CDR3 comprises 15 residues. Deletions cut 6 bases from V and 1 base from J, with 10 bases between. DNA for the CDR3: TGTGCCAGCAGGTTAGGGGCGTCTGGGGCCAACGTCCTGACTTTC. It specifies CASRLGASGANVLTF.

The chain employs TRBV19 and TRBJ2-1; a weak D match, TRBD2 (6 bases). Germline loops: CDR1 LNHDA, CDR2 SQIVND (reference sequence). V gave up 4 bases and J gave up 6 bases, with 16 bases separating them. The CDR3 has 15 amino acids. CDR3 nucleotides: TGTGCCAGTAGTAACCCCGGGGGTTTGGGCAATGAGCAGTTCTTC. Translation gives CASSNPGGLGNEQFF.

This clone occurred a few times. The chain recombines TRBV29-1 with TRBJ2-3; 7 nucleotides match TRBD2. Trimming at V came to 0 bases and at J to 6 bases, leaving 9 bases not matched to a gene. Germline V CDR1 and CDR2: SQVTM, ANQGSEA. The CDR3 is 15 residues long. CDR3 nucleotides: TGCAGCGTTGAAGATGGGGGACTACTCCCCGATACGCAGTATTTT. It codes for CSVEDGGLLPDTQYF.

This chain links TRBV5-6 with TRBJ2-3; possibly TRBD1 for D (6 bases). From germline, CDR1 is SGHDT and CDR2 YYEEEE. The CDR3 is 16 amino acids. Trimming shortened V by 7 bases and J by 1 base, and 19 bases separated the two germline ends. Here the CDR3 reads CASGSSAGARTDTQYF. For the CDR3, the DNA is TGTGCCAGCGGCTCTAGTGCAGGGGCCCGCACAGATACGCAGTATTTT.

This clone has only one observation. The J gene is TRBJ1-2, the V gene TRBV19, with TRBD1 identical over 7 bases. CDR1 LNHDA and CDR2 SQIVND come from the germline V gene (reference sequence). The CDR3 is 13 amino acids. The J segment lost 8 bases and the V segment lost 5 bases, leaving 8 bases of the junction unmatched. The CDR3 here is CASSSGRGCGYTF. In DNA, the CDR3 is TGTGCCAGTAGTTCGGGCAGGGGGTGCGGCTACACCTTC.

This clone was counted a single time. The chain joins TRBV19 to TRBJ1-2; D remains ambiguous. The germline V gene has CDR1 LNHDA and CDR2 SQIVND (reference sequence). Deletions cut 6 bases from V and 3 bases from J, with 17 bases between. The CDR3 is made up of 15 amino acids. In nucleotides, the CDR3 is TGTGCCAGTAGATTTGTGGGTAGCCCAGACTATGGCTACACCTTC. Translation gives CASRFVGSPDYGYTF.

This sequence joins TRBV4-3 and TRBJ2-3, with D perhaps given as TRBD1 or TRBD2 (5 bases each). The germline CDR1 and CDR2 sequences are LGHNA and YSLEER. V was pared by 4 bases and J by 6 bases, with 14 bases between. The CDR3 extends over 14 amino acids. CDR3 loop: CASSPGRGEDTQYF. The CDR3 DNA is TGCGCCAGCAGCCCTGGACGGGGCGAGGATACGCAGTATTTT.

Regarding this clone: A read error may account for a junction end that differs from germline. Other DNA sequences in the same sample also yield this CDR3. The V and J genes are TRBV19 and TRBJ2-3; tentative D call: TRBD2 (6 bases). The CDR3 is 15 amino acids. Germline CDR1 LNHDA, CDR2 SQIVND (reference sequence). DNA for the CDR3: TGCGCCAGTAGTATTATTAAGGGAGGCGCAGATACGCAGTATTTT. Its protein is CASSIIKGGADTQYF.